What follows describes a single T cell receptor (beta chain). The clone's antigen remains unknown. There are no base qualities to consult, and no much larger clone falls within one base. These data come from a study of T cells in localized non-small cell lung cancer (dated by TCRdb to the early 2020s). Looking at the study overall: The study examined T cell repertoires in a few hundred patients with early-stage NSCLC and compared tumors with uninvolved tumor-adjacent lungs. All 220 or so NSCLC patients in the cohort were treatment-naive and had localized lung tumors that were resected. NSCLC patients had a mean age of around 66 years, and more than 120 were male and about a hundred female. The study at large found these results: A median of approximately 53 of the top 100 tumor clones turned up in the paired uninvolved adjacent lung, and approximately 30 of those clones also ranked among the top 100 of that same adjacent lung. Uninvolved tumor-adjacent lung showed the highest T cell clonality, higher than tumor, which suggests more focused antigenic responses in the uninvolved tumor-adjacent lung. Because multi-region tumor sequencing was not performed, intratumor heterogeneity could not be ruled out. Longer overall survival was associated with higher blood T cell density, whereas shorter survival was associated with higher adjacent-lung clonality. Because the study design was exploratory, TCR variables were selected using unadjusted p-values without false-discovery rate correction.

At diagnosis, peripheral blood, uninvolved tumor-adjacent lung and tumor were collected and were preserved as a mix of fresh-frozen and FFPE material. Blood samples were analyzed as peripheral blood mononuclear cells for TCR repertoire profiling. Trimming takes 8 bases from V and 4 bases from J, and the germline ends sit 15 bases apart. Inclusive of the bounding cysteine and phenylalanine, the CDR3 is 13 residues long. The only DNA kept is the CDR3, 39 bases in frame from the first base. Via the germline V gene (reference sequence), CDR1 is GTSNPN and CDR2 SVGIG. The immunoSEQ Assay was used to sequence TCR beta CDR3 regions from DNA. From the authors' description of their analysis: To compute T cell density, TCR beta template counts were normalized to usable DNA, which was estimated by amplifying housekeeping genes. Richness was estimated using the preseqR package, with extrapolation to 400,000 templates for PBMC samples and to 120,000 templates for tissue samples. Clonality was calculated as one minus Pielou's evenness. Tissue-enriched TCRs were identified through differential abundance testing performed on productive amino-acid clonotypes, with a minimum total count of 5 and an alpha of 0.1. Repertoire overlap between compartments was quantified with the Jaccard Index and Morisita Overlap Index. GLIPH grouped TCR beta CDR3s together with public tetramer-defined viral CDR3s, and a viral motif had to include at least three viral sequences and show V-gene enrichment. TCRdb re-hosts the immuneACCESS table, in-frame sequences only. Its copies lack some clones; in the studies checked, an unresolved V gene accounts for under half of them, and the cause for the rest is not known. V and J calls and clone size are copied from that table; D and trimming were computed from the DNA. This sample is represented by some 29,000 clones; roughly 90% of them were singletons. Approximately 6.8% of the sample is held by the ten biggest clonotypes.

The rearranged segments are TRBV30 and TRBJ1-5, and the D gene may be TRBD1, 6 bases matching. This sequence originates from a male donor aged 60 or older with stage I lung adenocarcinoma. The sequencing used peripheral blood, collected before any cancer treatment. The bases read TGTGCCACCGGAACAGGGTTAAATCAGCCCCAGCATTTT. It is translated as CATGTGLNQPQHF.